This entry is about one T cell receptor (beta chain). Its antigen is not identified. The sample is drawn from a study of CD4+ T cells in melanoma. Overall study results and limits: Diverse differentiation states were reported for melanoma neoantigen-specific CD4+ T cells. A reported correlation linked neoantigen-specific CD4+ T cells to CD8+, macrophage and B cell function.

Assay: immunoSEQ multiplex PCR; the TCRdb copy retains only in-frame clones and omits some. The sample records about 10,000 clones, around 60% being singletons. The origin of this receptor is a human donor with melanoma. Sequences were obtained from cells from a culture (not recorded whether cultured in vitro).

The DNA for the CDR3 is TGTGCCAGCAGCTTGGTGTGGTGGAACACCGGGGAGCTGTTTTTT. Its protein product is CASSLVWWNTGELFF. The chain is built from TRBV5-8 and TRBJ2-2; D is unresolved. Looked up from germline, CDR1 is SGHTS and CDR2 is YDEGEE. Trimming took 0 bases from V and 1 from J, leaving 7 bases between them. The CDR3 extends over 15 amino acids. The entire variable domain, with the rest obtained from reference TRBV5-8 and TRBJ2-2, is as follows: EAGVTQSPTHLIKTRGQQATLRCSPISGHTSVYWYQQALGLGLQFLLWYDEGEERNRGNFPPRFSGRQFPNYSSELNVNALELEDSALYLCASSLVWWNTGELFFGEGSRLTVL.